The 30 T cell receptor beta chains below all came from one sample that was sequenced in a study of blood T cell repertoires in COVID-19. Repertoires were generated with immunoSEQ multiplex PCR, while TCRdb's copy carries only in-frame clones and drops some. The data hold tens of thousands of clones, with about nine tenths observed a single time. Material: peripheral blood. All receptors derive from a man aged 55 to 70 with COVID-19, enrolled during active disease.

The chain links TRBV19 to TRBJ1-1, with TRBD1 identical over 8 bases. The CDR3 extends over 15 amino acids. J gave up 5 bases and V 5 bases, and 10 bases lay outside the gene matches. Germline V lookup: CDR1 LNHDA, CDR2 SQIVND (reference sequence). In DNA form, the CDR3 reads TGTGCCAGTAGTGTACTTGACAGGGGAGGAACTGAAGCTTTCTTT. Its translation: CASSVLDRGGTEAFF. Combining the CDR3 with reference TRBV19 and TRBJ1-1 gives the whole variable domain DGGITQSPKYLFRKEGQNVTLSCEQNLNHDAMYWYRQDPGQGLRLIYYSQIVNDFQKGDIAEGYSVSREKKESFPLTVTSAQKNPTAFYLCASSVLDRGGTEAFFGQGTRLTVV.

The CDR3 here is CASSQEGASGRLRDTQYF. DNA of the CDR3: TGTGCCAGCAGCCAAGAGGGGGCTAGCGGGAGGTTGAGAGATACGCAGTATTTT. The gene calls are TRBV4-2 and TRBJ2-3, with 11 bases identical to TRBD2. Trimming took 0 bases from V and 5 from J; bases not matched to a gene: 10. The CDR3 spans 18 residues. Germline CDR1 is LGHNA and CDR2 is YNFKEQ.

The chain has TRBV10-1 and TRBJ2-1, with 9 bases matching TRBD1. The CDR3 sequence is 14 residues long. V was pared by 7 bases and J by 6 bases, with 7 bases of the junction left unmatched. The germline CDR1 and CDR2 sequences are WNHNN and SYGVQD (reference sequence). CDR3 sequence reads: CASTGQGASNEQFF. Written as DNA, the CDR3 is TGCGCCAGCACGGGACAGGGAGCTAGCAATGAGCAGTTCTTC.

The rearrangement uses TRBV11-2 and TRBJ2-1; 13 bases are shared with TRBD2. V lost 1 base, J lost 1 base, and 7 bases stayed unmatched. From germline, CDR1 is SGHAT and CDR2 FQNNGV. The CDR3 consists of 19 residues. Written as DNA, the CDR3 is TGTGCCAGCAGCTTAGGGGGAGGGACTAGCGGGATGTCCTACAATGAGCAGTTCTTC. It encodes CASSLGGGTSGMSYNEQFF.

J is TRBJ2-1 and V is TRBV5-4; TRBD2 agrees at 7 bases. Germline lookup yields CDR1 SGHNT and CDR2 YYREEE (reference sequence). The V and J ends lost 4 bases and 4 bases, in that order; junction bases with no gene match: 11. CDR3 length equals 16 residues. CDR3 loop: CASSVVGGGRYNEQFF. The CDR3 nucleotides read TGTGCCAGCAGCGTGGTGGGGGGAGGGAGGTACAATGAGCAGTTCTTC.

The genes are TRBV6-5 and TRBJ2-1, with TRBD2 as a possible D gene (6 bases). Germline V CDR1 and CDR2: MNHEY, SVGAGI. Trimming removed 8 bases from V and 8 bases from J, with 19 bases in between. This CDR3 is 14 amino acids long. The CDR3 DNA reads as TGTGCCAGCCGACCGGGAGTATGGACCGATGAGCAGTTCTTC. This translates into CASRPGVWTDEQFF.

V usage is TRBV12-3 or TRBV12-4 and J usage is TRBJ1-6; D is unresolved. Deletions cut 6 bases from V and 6 bases from J, with 3 bases between. The CDR3 spans 11 residues. CDR3 nucleotide sequence: TGTGCCAGCAGCCTTAATTCACCCCTCCACTTT. Residues: CASSLNSPLHF.

This sequence joins TRBV19 and TRBJ1-5; maybe TRBD1 (6 bases). CDR3 size: 15 residues. Germline CDR1 LNHDA, CDR2 SQIVND (reference sequence). V was shortened by 0 bases and J by 7 bases, with 13 bases between the two germline ends. The CDR3 reads CASSIDPQGWQPQHF. CDR3 sequence (DNA): TGTGCCAGTAGTATAGACCCACAGGGTTGGCAGCCCCAGCATTTT.

The gene calls are TRBV7-2 and TRBJ2-1; possibly TRBD2 for D (5 bases). The V end was cut by 5 bases, the J end by 5 bases, with 13 bases between. The CDR3 is 14 amino acids. In germline, CDR1 is SGHTA, CDR2 FQGNSA. In nucleotides, the CDR3 is TGTGCCAGCAGCCCCGAGGCGGGCGACAATGAGCAGTTCTTC. Its protein is CASSPEAGDNEQFF.

V gene TRBV12-5 combines with J gene TRBJ1-2; D call uncertain. The CDR3 totals 15 residues. The germline V gene encodes CDR1 LGHNT and CDR2 FRNRAP. Trimming cost V 4 bases and J 1 base, with 13 bases left between them. Here the CDR3 DNA reads TGTGCTAGTGGTTCTCGAGCGGTGATTAACTATGGCTACACCTTC. Residues: CASGSRAVINYGYTF.

This chain links TRBV19 with TRBJ2-5; D perhaps matches TRBD2 (7 bases). V lost 7 bases and J lost 0, with 12 bases in between. CDR1 is LNHDA and CDR2 is SQIVND in the germline V gene (reference sequence). The CDR3 contains 14 residues. As DNA, the CDR3 is TGTGCCAGTACAAAGGGGGGGGACCAAGAGACCCAGTACTTC. The encoded protein is CASTKGGDQETQYF.

The CDR3 nucleotides are TGTGCCAGCAGCCTGGGGGGGGACGACACTGAAGCTTTCTTT. It specifies CASSLGGDDTEAFF. The rearrangement links TRBV7-9 to TRBJ1-1, with D perhaps matching TRBD1 (5 bases). CDR1 is SEHNR, CDR2 FQNEAQ, per germline (reference sequence). Trimming left V 5 bases short and J 3 bases short, with 13 bases between. The CDR3 sequence is 14 residues long.

This clone was recorded at least ten times. The genes are TRBV6-4 and TRBJ2-3; 8 nucleotides align to TRBD2. The CDR3 has 15 residues. Germline V gene data show CDR1 as MRHNA and CDR2 as SNTAGT. V lost 0 bases, J lost 4 bases, and 3 bases stayed unmatched. The CDR3 sequence is CASSDSTGGPDTQYF. CDR3 sequence (DNA): TGTGCCAGCAGTGACTCGACGGGAGGGCCAGATACGCAGTATTTT.

The V call is TRBV5-1, the J call TRBJ2-2; no firm D call. V lost 4 bases and J 5 bases, leaving 18 bases between the germline ends. The CDR3 is made up of 16 amino acids. CDR1 and CDR2 from the germline V gene are SGHRS and YFSETQ. This chain's CDR3 is CASSPKEQSTTGELFF. CDR3 nucleotides: TGCGCCAGCAGCCCTAAGGAGCAGTCCACTACCGGGGAGCTGTTTTTT.

J is TRBJ1-3 and V is TRBV5-5; D not certain. The CDR3 runs 18 residues. The germline CDR1 and CDR2 sequences are SGHKS and YYEKEE (reference sequence). V was shortened by 3 bases and J by 0 bases, with 19 bases between the two germline ends. The CDR3 DNA sequence: TGTGCCAGCAGCTCATCAGACACCTTACTTCCCTCTGGAAACACCATATATTTT. This encodes CASSSSDTLLPSGNTIYF.

Comment on this clone: The same CDR3 is also encoded by other DNA sequences in this sample. The genes are TRBV30 and TRBJ1-5, with D maybe TRBD1 (6 bases). The V end was cut by 0 bases, the J end by 6 bases, with 6 bases between. This CDR3 is 12 amino acids long. Germline V gene data show CDR1 as GTSNPN and CDR2 as SVGIG (reference sequence). CDR3 DNA sequence: TGTGCCTGGAGTGTAGGGGGTCAGCCCCAGCATTTT. Translated, it gives CAWSVGGQPQHF.

The rearrangement links TRBV7-2 to TRBJ2-1, with TRBD1 matching over 10 bases. Unmatched junction bases numbered 3, after V lost 3 bases and J lost 4 bases. CDR3 size: 15 residues. Germline assignment: CDR1 SGHTA and CDR2 FQGNSA. This CDR3 is CASSFGTGVYNEQFF. DNA for the CDR3: TGTGCCAGCAGCTTCGGGACAGGGGTATACAATGAGCAGTTCTTC.

The chain couples TRBV10-3 to TRBJ1-2, with TRBD1 matching over 7 bases. V trimming: 7 bases; J trimming: 6 bases; junction bases outside the gene matches: 8. This CDR3 is 13 amino acids long. Germline V gives CDR1 ENHRY, CDR2 SYGVKD. The CDR3: CAIKGDRVNGYTF. In nucleotides, the CDR3 is TGTGCCATCAAGGGGGACAGAGTTAATGGCTACACCTTC.

The chain uses TRBV6-2 or TRBV6-3 and TRBJ2-1; D is undetermined. V was pared by 5 bases and J by 2 bases, with 16 bases between. CDR1 and CDR2 from the germline V gene are MNHEY and SVGEGT. CDR3 length: 16 amino acids. DNA of the CDR3: TGTGCCAGCAGTACTAATCATAGACGGCCCTACAATGAGCAGTTCTTC. Amino acid sequence: CASSTNHRRPYNEQFF.

In the case of this clone: One end of the junction fails to match germline, which may point to a read error. This chain links TRBV6-5 with TRBJ1-3; 8 nucleotides match TRBD1. CDR1 is MNHEY and CDR2 is SVGAGI in the germline V gene. This CDR3 spans 13 amino acids. CDR3 amino acids: CASKDRAGNTIYF. DNA for the CDR3: TGTGCCAGCAAGGACAGGGCTGGGAACACCATATATTTT.

The chain combines TRBV24-1 with TRBJ1-5, with TRBD1 as a possible D gene (5 bases). The CDR3 spans 13 residues. The V gene lost 10 bases and the J gene lost 2 bases, with 11 bases spanning the gap. Germline CDR1 and CDR2: KGHDR and SFDVKD. This chain's CDR3 is CATSSRGNQPQHF. In nucleotides, the CDR3 is TGTGCCACTTCCTCCAGGGGCAATCAGCCCCAGCATTTT.

This rearrangement joins TRBV3-1 (or the pseudogene TRBV3-2) to TRBJ2-1; D not certain. V was pared by 0 bases and J by 0 bases, with 6 bases between. The CDR3 is 15 amino acids. Germline V gene data show CDR1 as LGHDT and CDR2 as YNNKEL (reference sequence). Here the CDR3 reads CASSQDLSSYNEQFF. CDR3 nucleotides: TGTGCCAGCAGCCAAGACCTAAGCTCCTACAATGAGCAGTTCTTC.

The chain combines TRBV6-5 with TRBJ1-1; the D gene is possibly TRBD1 (5 bases). CDR3 size: 15 residues. V lost 0 bases and J lost 6, with 14 bases in between. The germline CDR1 and CDR2 sequences are MNHEY and SVGAGI. CDR3 amino acids: CASSYSGEVGAEAFF. The CDR3 DNA sequence: TGTGCCAGCAGTTACTCCGGGGAGGTGGGGGCTGAAGCTTTCTTT.

This sequence joins TRBV19 and TRBJ2-5, with 8 bases fitting TRBD1. Per the germline V gene, CDR1 is LNHDA and CDR2 is SQIVND (reference sequence). J gave up 5 bases and V 4 bases, and 3 bases lay outside the gene matches. The length of the CDR3 is 13 residues. CDR3 in DNA: TGTGCCAGTAGTACAGGGGGCGCGGAGACCCAGTACTTC. This encodes CASSTGGAETQYF.

This clone has only one observation. V is TRBV12-5 and J is TRBJ2-3, with D perhaps TRBD1 (5 bases). V lost 2 bases and J 2 bases, leaving 11 bases between the germline ends. This CDR3 has 15 amino acids. Looked up from germline, CDR1 is LGHNT and CDR2 is FRNRAP. The CDR3 DNA reads TGTGCTAGTGGTTTGTCAAACAGGAACACAGATACGCAGTATTTT. It translates to CASGLSNRNTDTQYF. Complete variable domain (other parts from reference TRBV12-5 and TRBJ2-3): DARVTQTPRHKVTEMGQEVTMRCQPILGHNTVFWYRQTMMQGLELLAYFRNRAPLDDSGMPKDRFSAEMPDATLATLKIQPSEPRDSAVYFCASGLSNRNTDTQYFGPGTRLTVL.

The chain links TRBV19 to TRBJ2-5, with a weak D call TRBD1 (6 bases). The CDR3 loop spans 13 amino acids. Per germline, CDR1 LNHDA and CDR2 SQIVND (reference sequence). V gave up 6 bases and J gave up 7 bases, with 15 bases separating them. The CDR3 is CASSGQFAGTQYF. CDR3 in DNA: TGTGCCAGTAGCGGACAGTTTGCCGGGACCCAGTACTTC.

In nucleotides, the CDR3 is TGTGCCTGGAGTGCCTGGACTAGCGGGATCAATGAGCAGTTCTTC. The encoded protein is CAWSAWTSGINEQFF. This chain links TRBV30 with TRBJ2-1, with 12 bases fitting TRBD2. The trim removed 1 base at V and 6 bases at J, leaving 4 bases unmatched. The germline gives CDR1 GTSNPN, CDR2 SVGIG (reference sequence). CDR3 size: 15 residues.

The chain employs TRBV10-3 and TRBJ2-4; 8 bases agree with TRBD2. Unmatched junction bases numbered 16, after V lost 4 bases and J lost 2 bases. The CDR3 has 19 amino acids. Germline CDR1 reads ENHRY; CDR2 reads SYGVKD. The CDR3 region is CAISASPPLSGSSKNIQYF. The CDR3 nucleotides are TGTGCCATCAGTGCTTCCCCTCCTCTGAGCGGGAGTTCCAAAAACATTCAGTACTTC.

The J gene is TRBJ1-1, the V gene TRBV12-2; the table's D call TRBD1 went unverified against the DNA. TRBV12-2 is a pseudogene segment. The CDR3 runs to 11 residues. CDR3 sequence: CAPRQGTEAFF. The CDR3 DNA sequence: TGTGCCCCACGTCAGGGCACTGAAGCTTTCTTT.

This chain links TRBV18 with TRBJ2-1; TRBD1 aligns across 8 bases. The germline gives CDR1 KGHSH, CDR2 LQKENI. V was pared by 3 bases and J by 15 bases, with 4 bases of the junction left unmatched. The CDR3 has 11 residues. The CDR3 protein is CASSPRDRRFF. The CDR3 coding sequence is TGTGCCAGCTCACCTCGGGACAGGCGGTTCTTC. Drawing the rest from reference TRBV18 and TRBJ2-1, the complete variable domain is NAGVMQNPRHLVRRRGQEARLRCSPMKGHSHVYWYRQLPEEGLKFMVYLQKENIIDESGMPKERFSAEFPKEGPSILRIQQVVRGDSAAYFCASSPRDRRFFGPGTRLTVL.